One T cell receptor (beta chain) is described in this entry. Its antigen is currently unknown. Sequencing was performed with immunoSEQ multiplex PCR; in TCRdb, only in-frame clones are kept and a portion is missing. The sample lists some 6,200 clones, 70% to 90% occurring once. Repertoires were sampled repeatedly during chemoradiotherapy. The length of the CDR3 is 14 residues. Trimming took 0 bases from V and 7 from J, leaving 13 bases between them. Germline V gives CDR1 SGHDT, CDR2 YYEEEE. The data belong to a study of chemoradiotherapy in HPV16-positive cancers. The study, taken as a whole, reports: During treatment, candidate HPV-specific clones and E7-related motifs expanded in tumor.

This TCR was recovered from a human donor with HPV-associated anogenital cancer. Source: tumor tissue, taken from a patient who underwent chemoradiotherapy. The J gene is TRBJ2-5, the V gene TRBV5-6; weak D call: TRBD1 (6 bases). The CDR3 DNA is TGTGCCAGCAGCTTGGAGGACAGCCTCGGGACCCAGTACTTC. Its translation: CASSLEDSLGTQYF.